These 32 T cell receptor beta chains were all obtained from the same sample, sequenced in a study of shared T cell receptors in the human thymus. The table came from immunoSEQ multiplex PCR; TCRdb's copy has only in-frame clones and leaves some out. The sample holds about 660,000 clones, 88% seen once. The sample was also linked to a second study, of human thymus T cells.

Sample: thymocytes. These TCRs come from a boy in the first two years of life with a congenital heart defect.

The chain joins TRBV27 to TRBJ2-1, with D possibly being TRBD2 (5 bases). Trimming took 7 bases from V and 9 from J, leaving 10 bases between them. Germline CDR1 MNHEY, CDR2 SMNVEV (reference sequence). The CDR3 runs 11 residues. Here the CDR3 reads CASNGESEQFF. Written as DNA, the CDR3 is TGTGCCAGCAATGGGGAGAGTGAGCAGTTCTTC.

CDR3 in DNA: TGTGCCAGCAGTTTCAGGCGTCAGGACTCTGGGGCCAACGTCCTGACTTTC. It yields the protein CASSFRRQDSGANVLTF. The chain uses TRBV27 and TRBJ2-6; D gene uncertain. Germline V gene lookup returns CDR1 MNHEY and CDR2 SMNVEV (reference sequence). This CDR3 comprises 17 residues. V was pared by 3 bases and J by 0 bases, with 12 bases between.

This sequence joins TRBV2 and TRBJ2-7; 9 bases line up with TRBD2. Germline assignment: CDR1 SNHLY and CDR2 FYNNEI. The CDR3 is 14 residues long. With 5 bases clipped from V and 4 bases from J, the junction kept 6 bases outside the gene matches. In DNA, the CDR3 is TGTGCCAGCAGTTATAGCGGGAGAATTTACGAGCAGTACTTC. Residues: CASSYSGRIYEQYF.

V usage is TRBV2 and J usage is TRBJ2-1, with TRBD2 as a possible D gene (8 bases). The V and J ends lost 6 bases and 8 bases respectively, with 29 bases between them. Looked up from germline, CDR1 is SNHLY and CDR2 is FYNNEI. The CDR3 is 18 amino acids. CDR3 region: CASSSTGLAQTGIHEQFF. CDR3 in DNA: TGTGCCAGCAGCTCAACCGGACTAGCCCAGACAGGGATCCATGAGCAGTTCTTC.

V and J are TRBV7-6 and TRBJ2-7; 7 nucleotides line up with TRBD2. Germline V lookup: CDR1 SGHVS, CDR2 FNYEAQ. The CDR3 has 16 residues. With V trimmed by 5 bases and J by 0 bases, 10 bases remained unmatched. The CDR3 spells CASSLKGLAASYEQYF. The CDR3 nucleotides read TGTGCCAGCAGCCTTAAAGGCCTAGCGGCCTCCTACGAGCAGTACTTC.

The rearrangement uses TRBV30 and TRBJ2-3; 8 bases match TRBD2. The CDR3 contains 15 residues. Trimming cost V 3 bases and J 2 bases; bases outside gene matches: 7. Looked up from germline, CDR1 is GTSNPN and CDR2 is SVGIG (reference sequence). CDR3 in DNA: TGTGCCTGGAGCCCCCCCGGGAGGGTCACAGATACGCAGTATTTT. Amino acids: CAWSPPGRVTDTQYF.

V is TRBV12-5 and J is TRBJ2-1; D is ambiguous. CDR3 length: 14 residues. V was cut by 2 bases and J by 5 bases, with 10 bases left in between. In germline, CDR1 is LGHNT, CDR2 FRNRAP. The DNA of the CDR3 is TGTGCTAGTGGTTTGTTGGAGTCCCACAATGAGCAGTTCTTC. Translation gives CASGLLESHNEQFF.

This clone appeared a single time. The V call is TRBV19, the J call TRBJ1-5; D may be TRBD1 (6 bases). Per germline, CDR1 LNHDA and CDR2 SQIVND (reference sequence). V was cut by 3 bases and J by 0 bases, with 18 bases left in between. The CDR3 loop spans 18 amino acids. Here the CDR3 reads CASSMGGATGFSNQPQHF. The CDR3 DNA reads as TGTGCCAGTAGTATGGGGGGGGCCACAGGGTTTAGCAATCAGCCCCAGCATTTT.

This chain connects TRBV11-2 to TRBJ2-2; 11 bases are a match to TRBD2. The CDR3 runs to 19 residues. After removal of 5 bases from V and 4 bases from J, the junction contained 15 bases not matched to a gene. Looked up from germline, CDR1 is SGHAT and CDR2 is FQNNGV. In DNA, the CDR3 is TGTGCCAGCAGCCGCATAGCGGGAGGGCCGTCCGCGGTCACCGGGGAGCTGTTTTTT. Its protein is CASSRIAGGPSAVTGELFF.

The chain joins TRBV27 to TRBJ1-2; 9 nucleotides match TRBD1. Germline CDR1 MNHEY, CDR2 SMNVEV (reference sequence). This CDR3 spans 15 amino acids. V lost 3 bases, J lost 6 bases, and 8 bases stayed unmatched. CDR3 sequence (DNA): TGTGCCAGCAGTTTCCGGGACAGGGAGGCGGATGGCTACACCTTC. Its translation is CASSFRDREADGYTF.

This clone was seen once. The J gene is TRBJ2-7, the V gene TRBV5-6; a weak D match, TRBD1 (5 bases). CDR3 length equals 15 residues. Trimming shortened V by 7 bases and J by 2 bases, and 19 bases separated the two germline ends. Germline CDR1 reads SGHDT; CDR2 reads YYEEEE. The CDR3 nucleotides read TGTGCCAGCGGCCCCTGGGGCGGTGGTCCCTACGAGCAGTACTTC. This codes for CASGPWGGGPYEQYF.

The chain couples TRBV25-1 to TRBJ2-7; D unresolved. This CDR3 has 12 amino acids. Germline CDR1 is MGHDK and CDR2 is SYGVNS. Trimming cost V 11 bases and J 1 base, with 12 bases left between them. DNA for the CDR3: TGTGCCGCGGTCGGTCCTTCCTACGAGCAGTACTTC. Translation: CAAVGPSYEQYF.

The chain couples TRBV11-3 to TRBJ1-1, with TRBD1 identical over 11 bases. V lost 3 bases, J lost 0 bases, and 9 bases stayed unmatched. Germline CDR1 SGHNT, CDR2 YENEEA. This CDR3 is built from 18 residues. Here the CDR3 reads CASSLSPRTGGVNTEAFF. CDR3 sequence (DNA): TGTGCCAGCAGCTTGAGTCCTCGGACAGGGGGCGTGAACACTGAAGCTTTCTTT.

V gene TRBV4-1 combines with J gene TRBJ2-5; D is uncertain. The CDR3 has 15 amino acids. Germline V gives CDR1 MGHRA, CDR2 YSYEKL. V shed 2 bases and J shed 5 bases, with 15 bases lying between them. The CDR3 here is CASSQSLGLGETQYF. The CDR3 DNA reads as TGCGCCAGCAGCCAAAGTTTGGGCCTTGGGGAGACCCAGTACTTC.

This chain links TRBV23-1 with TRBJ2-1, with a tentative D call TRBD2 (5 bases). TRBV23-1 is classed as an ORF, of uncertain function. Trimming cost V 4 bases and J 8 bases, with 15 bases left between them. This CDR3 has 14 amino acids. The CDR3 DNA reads TGCGCCAGCAGTCCAGGACTCCTATGCGATGAGCAGTTCTTC. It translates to CASSPGLLCDEQFF.

In DNA form, the CDR3 reads TGCGCCAGCAGCTTCCGGACAGGGGGCCGCACAGATACGCAGTATTTT. Translating gives CASSFRTGGRTDTQYF. The chain uses TRBV5-1 and TRBJ2-3, with TRBD1 identical over 11 bases. The germline V gene has CDR1 SGHRS and CDR2 YFSETQ. This CDR3 has 16 amino acids. The J segment lost 1 base and the V segment lost 2 bases, leaving 3 bases of the junction unmatched.

CDR3 in DNA: TGTGCCAGCAGTGAATCCGGTTCAAACACAGATACGCAGTATTTT. It translates to CASSESGSNTDTQYF. The chain joins TRBV25-1 to TRBJ2-3; D ambiguous. The length of the CDR3 is 15 residues. Per the germline V gene, CDR1 is MGHDK and CDR2 is SYGVNS. Trimming cost V 1 base and J 2 bases, with 10 bases left between them.

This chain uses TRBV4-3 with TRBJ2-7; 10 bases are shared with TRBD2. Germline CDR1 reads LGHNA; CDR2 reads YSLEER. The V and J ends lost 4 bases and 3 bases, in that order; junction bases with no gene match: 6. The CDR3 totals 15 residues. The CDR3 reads CASSRRAGGVYEQYF. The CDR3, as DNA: TGCGCCAGCAGCCGACGAGCGGGAGGGGTCTACGAGCAGTACTTC.

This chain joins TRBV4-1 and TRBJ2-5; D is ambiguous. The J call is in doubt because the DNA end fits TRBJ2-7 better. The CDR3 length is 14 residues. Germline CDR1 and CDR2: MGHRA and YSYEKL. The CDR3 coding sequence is TGCGCCAGCAGCCAAGGTACTAACACCTACGAGCAGTACTTC. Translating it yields CASSQGTNTYEQYF.

As DNA, the CDR3 is TGCGCCAGCAGCCAAGATCAAGGTGGACAGGGGGCTACCGGGGAGCTGTTTTTT. Amino acids: CASSQDQGGQGATGELFF. The V call is TRBV4-3, the J call TRBJ2-2, with 11 bases fitting TRBD1. The CDR3 is 18 amino acids. Trimming took 0 bases from V and 5 from J; bases not matched to a gene: 8. The germline V gene encodes CDR1 LGHNA and CDR2 YSLEER.

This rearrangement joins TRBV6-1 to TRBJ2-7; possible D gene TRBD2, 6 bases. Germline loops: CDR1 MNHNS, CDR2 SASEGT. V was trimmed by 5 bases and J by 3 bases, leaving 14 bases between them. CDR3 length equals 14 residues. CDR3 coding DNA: TGTGCCAGCAGTCCGAAGGGACTTGTCTACGAGCAGTACTTC. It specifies CASSPKGLVYEQYF.

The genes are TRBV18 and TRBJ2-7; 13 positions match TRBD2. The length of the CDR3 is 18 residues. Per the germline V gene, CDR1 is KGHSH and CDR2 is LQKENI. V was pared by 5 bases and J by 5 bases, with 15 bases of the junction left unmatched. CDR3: CASSVTGTSGIGSNEQYF. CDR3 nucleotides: TGTGCCAGCTCAGTAACCGGGACTAGCGGGATCGGGTCAAACGAGCAGTACTTC.

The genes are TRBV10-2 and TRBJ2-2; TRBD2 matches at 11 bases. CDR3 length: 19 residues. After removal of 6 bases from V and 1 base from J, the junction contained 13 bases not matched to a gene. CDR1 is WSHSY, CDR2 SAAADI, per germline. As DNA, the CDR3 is TGCGCCAGCAGGCACCCGCAGGTTAGCGGGAGGGTGAACACCGGGGAGCTGTTTTTT. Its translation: CASRHPQVSGRVNTGELFF.

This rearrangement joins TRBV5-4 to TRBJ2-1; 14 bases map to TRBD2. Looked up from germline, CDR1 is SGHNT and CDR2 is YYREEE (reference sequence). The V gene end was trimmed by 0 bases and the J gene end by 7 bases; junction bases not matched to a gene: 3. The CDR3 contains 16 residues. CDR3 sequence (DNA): TGTGCCAGCAGCTTGGTGGGGACTAGCGGGAGTAATGAGCAGTTCTTC. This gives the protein CASSLVGTSGSNEQFF.

The CDR3 region has the DNA TGTGCCAGCTCACCTCAGGGAGATACGCAGTATTTT. This sequence encodes CASSPQGDTQYF. The chain carries TRBV18 and TRBJ2-3; possible D gene TRBD1, 5 bases. V shed 3 bases and J shed 5 bases, with 6 bases lying between them. The CDR3 has 12 residues. Germline loops: CDR1 KGHSH, CDR2 LQKENI.

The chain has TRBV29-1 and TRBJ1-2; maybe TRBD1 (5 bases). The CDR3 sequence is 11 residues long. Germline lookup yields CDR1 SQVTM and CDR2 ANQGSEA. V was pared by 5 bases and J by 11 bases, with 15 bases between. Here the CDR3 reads CSVQGPVGYTF. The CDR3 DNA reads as TGCAGCGTTCAGGGTCCCGTCGGATACACCTTC.

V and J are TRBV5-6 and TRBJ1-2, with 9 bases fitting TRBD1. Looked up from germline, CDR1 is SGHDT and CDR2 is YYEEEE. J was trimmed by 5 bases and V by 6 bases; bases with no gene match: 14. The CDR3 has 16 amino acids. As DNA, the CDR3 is TGTGCCAGCATCCAAGCGGCCCGGGACAGGGTTTATGGCTACACCTTC. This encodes CASIQAARDRVYGYTF.

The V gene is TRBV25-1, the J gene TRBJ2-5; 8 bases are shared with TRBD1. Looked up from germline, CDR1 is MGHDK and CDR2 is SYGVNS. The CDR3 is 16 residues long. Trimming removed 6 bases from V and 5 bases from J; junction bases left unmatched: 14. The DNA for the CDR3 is TGTGCCAGCAGCCAGACCAGTCAGGGGGCGGGGGAGACCCAGTACTTC. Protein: CASSQTSQGAGETQYF. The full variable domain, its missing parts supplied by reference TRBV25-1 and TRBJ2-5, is EADIYQTPRYLVIGTGKKITLECSQTMGHDKMYWYQQDPGMELHLIHYSYGVNSTEKGDLSSESTVSRIRTEHFPLTLESARPSHTSQYLCASSQTSQGAGETQYFGPGTRLLVL.

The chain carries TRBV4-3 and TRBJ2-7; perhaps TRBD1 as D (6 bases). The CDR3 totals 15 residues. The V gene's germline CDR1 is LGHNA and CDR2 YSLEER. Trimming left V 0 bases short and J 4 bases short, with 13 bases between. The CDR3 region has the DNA TGCGCCAGCAGCCAAGAATTCAGGGGAAAGTACGAGCAGTACTTC. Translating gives CASSQEFRGKYEQYF.

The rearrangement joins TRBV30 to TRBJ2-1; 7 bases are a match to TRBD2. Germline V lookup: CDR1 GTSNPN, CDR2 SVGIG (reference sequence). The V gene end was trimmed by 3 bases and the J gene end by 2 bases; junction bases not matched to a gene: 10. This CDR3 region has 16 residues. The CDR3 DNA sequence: TGTGCCTGGAGGGGGATAGCGGGTTTTACCTACAATGAGCAGTTCTTC. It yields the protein CAWRGIAGFTYNEQFF.

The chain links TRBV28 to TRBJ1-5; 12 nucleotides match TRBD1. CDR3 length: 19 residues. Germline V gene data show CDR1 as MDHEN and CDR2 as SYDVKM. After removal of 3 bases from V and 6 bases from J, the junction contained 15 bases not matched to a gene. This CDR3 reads CASSFPVMGTGGAGQPQHF. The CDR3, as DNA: TGTGCCAGCAGTTTTCCTGTGATGGGGACAGGGGGCGCAGGTCAGCCCCAGCATTTT.

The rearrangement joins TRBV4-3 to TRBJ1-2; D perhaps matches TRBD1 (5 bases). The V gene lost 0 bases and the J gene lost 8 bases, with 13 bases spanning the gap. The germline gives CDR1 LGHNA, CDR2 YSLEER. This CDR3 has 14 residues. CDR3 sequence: CASSQDTRGYGYTF. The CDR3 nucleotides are TGCGCCAGCAGCCAAGATACGCGGGGCTACGGCTACACCTTC.